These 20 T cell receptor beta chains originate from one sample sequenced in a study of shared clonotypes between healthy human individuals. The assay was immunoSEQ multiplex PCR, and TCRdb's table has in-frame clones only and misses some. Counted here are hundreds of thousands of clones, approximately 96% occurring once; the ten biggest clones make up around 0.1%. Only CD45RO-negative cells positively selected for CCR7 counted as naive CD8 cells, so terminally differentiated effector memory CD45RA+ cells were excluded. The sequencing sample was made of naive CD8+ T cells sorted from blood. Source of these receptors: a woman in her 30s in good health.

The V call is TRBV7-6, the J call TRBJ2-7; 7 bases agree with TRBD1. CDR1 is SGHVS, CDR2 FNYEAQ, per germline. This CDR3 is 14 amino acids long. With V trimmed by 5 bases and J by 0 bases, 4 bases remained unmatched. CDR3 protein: CASSGTADSYEQYF. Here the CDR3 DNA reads TGTGCCAGCAGCGGGACAGCCGACTCCTACGAGCAGTACTTC. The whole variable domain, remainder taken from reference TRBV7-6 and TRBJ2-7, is GAGVSQSPRYKVTKRGQDVALRCDPISGHVSLYWYRQALGQGPEFLTYFNYEAQQDKSGLPNDRFSAERPEGSISTLTIQRTEQRDSAMYRCASSGTADSYEQYFGPGTRLTVT.

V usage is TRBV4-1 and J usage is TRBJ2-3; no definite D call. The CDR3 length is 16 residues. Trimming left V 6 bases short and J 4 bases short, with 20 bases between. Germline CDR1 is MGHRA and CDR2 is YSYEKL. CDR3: CASSRPRTTSADTQYF. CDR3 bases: TGCGCCAGCAGTCGCCCGAGGACCACCAGTGCAGATACGCAGTATTTT.

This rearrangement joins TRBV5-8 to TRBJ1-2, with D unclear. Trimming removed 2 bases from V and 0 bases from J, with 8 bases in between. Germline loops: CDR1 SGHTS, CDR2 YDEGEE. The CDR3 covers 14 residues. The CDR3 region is CASSLGPSNYGYTF. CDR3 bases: TGTGCCAGCAGCTTAGGACCCTCTAACTATGGCTACACCTTC.

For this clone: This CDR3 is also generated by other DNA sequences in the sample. As DNA, the CDR3 is TGTGCCAGTAGTCTGGGATATAGCAATCAGCCCCAGCATTTT. Translating it yields CASSLGYSNQPQHF. This chain links TRBV19 with TRBJ1-5; D remains ambiguous. Germline V lookup: CDR1 LNHDA, CDR2 SQIVND (reference sequence). With 5 bases removed from V and 0 bases from J, the gap between germline ends came to 8 bases. This CDR3 is built from 14 residues.

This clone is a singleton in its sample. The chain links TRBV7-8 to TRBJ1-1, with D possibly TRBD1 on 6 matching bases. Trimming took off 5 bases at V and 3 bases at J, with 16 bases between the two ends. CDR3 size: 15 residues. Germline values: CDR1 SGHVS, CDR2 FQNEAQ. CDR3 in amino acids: CASSLSEGGYTEAFF. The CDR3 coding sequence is TGTGCCAGCAGCCTAAGTGAGGGGGGCTACACTGAAGCTTTCTTT. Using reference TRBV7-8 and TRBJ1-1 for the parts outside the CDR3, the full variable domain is GAGVSQSPRYKVAKRGQDVALRCDPISGHVSLFWYQQALGQGPEFLTYFQNEAQLDKSGLPSDRFFAERPEGSVSTLKIQRTQQEDSAVYLCASSLSEGGYTEAFFGQGTRLTVV.

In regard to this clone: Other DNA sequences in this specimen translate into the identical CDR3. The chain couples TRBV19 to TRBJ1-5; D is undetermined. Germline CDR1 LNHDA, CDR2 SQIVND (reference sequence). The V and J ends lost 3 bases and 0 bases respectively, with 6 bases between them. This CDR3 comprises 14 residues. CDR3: CASSILYSNQPQHF. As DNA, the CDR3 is TGTGCCAGTAGTATCCTCTATAGCAATCAGCCCCAGCATTTT.

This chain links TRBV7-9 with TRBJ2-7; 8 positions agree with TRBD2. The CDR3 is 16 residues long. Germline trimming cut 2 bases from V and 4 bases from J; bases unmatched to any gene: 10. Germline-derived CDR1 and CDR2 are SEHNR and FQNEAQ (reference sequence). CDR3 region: CASSLPPGRGRYEQYF. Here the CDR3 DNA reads TGTGCCAGCAGCTTACCACCTGGGCGCGGGAGGTACGAGCAGTACTTC. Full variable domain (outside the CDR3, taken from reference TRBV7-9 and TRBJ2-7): DTGVSQNPRHKITKRGQNVTFRCDPISEHNRLYWYRQTLGQGPEFLTYFQNEAQLEKSRLLSDRFSAERPKGSFSTLEIQRTEQGDSAMYLCASSLPPGRGRYEQYFGPGTRLTVT.

This chain's CDR3 is CASSSGLHSYNEQFF. For the CDR3, the DNA is TGTGCCAGCAGCTCCGGACTGCACTCCTACAATGAGCAGTTCTTC. V is TRBV7-9 and J is TRBJ2-1; D possibly corresponds to TRBD2 (5 bases). V was shortened by 4 bases and J by 0 bases, with 10 bases between the two germline ends. CDR3 length equals 15 residues. The germline CDR1 and CDR2 sequences are SEHNR and FQNEAQ (reference sequence).

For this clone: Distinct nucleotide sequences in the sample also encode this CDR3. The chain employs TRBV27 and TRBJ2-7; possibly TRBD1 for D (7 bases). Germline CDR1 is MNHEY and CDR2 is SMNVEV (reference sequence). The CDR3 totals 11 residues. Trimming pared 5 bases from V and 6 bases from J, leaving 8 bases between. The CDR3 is CASSQGGEQYF. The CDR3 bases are TGTGCCAGCAGTCAGGGGGGCGAGCAGTACTTC.

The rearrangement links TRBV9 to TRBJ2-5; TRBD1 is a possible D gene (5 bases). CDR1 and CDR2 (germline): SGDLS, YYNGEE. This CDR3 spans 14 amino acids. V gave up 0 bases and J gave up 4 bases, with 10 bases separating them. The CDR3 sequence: CASSVGKGVETQYF. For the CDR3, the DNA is TGTGCCAGCAGCGTAGGTAAAGGGGTAGAGACCCAGTACTTC.

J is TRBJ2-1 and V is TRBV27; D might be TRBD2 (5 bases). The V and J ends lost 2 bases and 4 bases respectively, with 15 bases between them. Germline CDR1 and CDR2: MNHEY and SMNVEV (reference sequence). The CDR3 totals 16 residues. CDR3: CASSLMGSPFYNEQFF. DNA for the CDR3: TGTGCCAGCAGTTTAATGGGGAGCCCCTTTTACAATGAGCAGTTCTTC.

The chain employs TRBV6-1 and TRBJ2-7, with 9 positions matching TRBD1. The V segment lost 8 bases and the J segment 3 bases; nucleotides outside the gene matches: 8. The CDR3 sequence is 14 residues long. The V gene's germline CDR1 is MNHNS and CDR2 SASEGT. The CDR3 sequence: CASHQGTGLYEQYF. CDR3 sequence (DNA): TGTGCCAGCCATCAAGGGACAGGGCTCTACGAGCAGTACTTC.

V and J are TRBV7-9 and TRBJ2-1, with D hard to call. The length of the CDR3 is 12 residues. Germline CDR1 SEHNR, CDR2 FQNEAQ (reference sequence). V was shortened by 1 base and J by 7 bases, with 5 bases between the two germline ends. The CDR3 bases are TGTGCCAGCAGCTTAGGAGCGAATGAGCAGTTCTTC. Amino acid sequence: CASSLGANEQFF.

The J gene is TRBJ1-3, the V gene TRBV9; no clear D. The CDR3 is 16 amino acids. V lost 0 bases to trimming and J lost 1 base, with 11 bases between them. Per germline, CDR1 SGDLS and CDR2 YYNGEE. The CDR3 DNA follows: TGTGCCAGCAGCGTAGATCTTGTCGAGTCTGGAAACACCATATATTTT. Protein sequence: CASSVDLVESGNTIYF.

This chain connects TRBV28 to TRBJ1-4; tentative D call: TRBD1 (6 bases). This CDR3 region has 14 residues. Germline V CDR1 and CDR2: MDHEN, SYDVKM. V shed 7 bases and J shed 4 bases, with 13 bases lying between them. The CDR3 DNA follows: TGTGCCAGCACCGTAGGACAGATTAATGAAAAACTGTTTTTT. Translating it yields CASTVGQINEKLFF. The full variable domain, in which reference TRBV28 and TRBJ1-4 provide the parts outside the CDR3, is DVKVTQSSRYLVKRTGEKVFLECVQDMDHENMFWYRQDPGLGLRLIYFSYDVKMKEKGDIPEGYSVSREKKERFSLILESASTNQTSMYLCASTVGQINEKLFFGSGTQLSVL.

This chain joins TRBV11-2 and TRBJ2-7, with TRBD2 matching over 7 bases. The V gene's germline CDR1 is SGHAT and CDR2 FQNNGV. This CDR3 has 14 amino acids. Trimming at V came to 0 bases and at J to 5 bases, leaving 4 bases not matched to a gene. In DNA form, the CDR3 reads TGTGCCAGCAGCTTAGAGACTAGCTACGACGAGCAGTACTTC. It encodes CASSLETSYDEQYF.

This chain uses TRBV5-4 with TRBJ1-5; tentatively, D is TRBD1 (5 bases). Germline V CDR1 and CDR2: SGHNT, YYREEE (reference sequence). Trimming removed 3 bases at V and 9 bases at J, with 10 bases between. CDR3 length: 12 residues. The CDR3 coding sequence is TGTGCCAGCAGCTGGGGGGTTGGGCCCCAGCATTTT. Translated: CASSWGVGPQHF.

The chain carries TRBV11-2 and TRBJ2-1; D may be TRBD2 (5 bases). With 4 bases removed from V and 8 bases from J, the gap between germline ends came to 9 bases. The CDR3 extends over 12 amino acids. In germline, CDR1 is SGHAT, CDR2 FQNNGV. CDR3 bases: TGTGCCAGCAGCTGGTCGGGGTATGAGCAGTTCTTC. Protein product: CASSWSGYEQFF.

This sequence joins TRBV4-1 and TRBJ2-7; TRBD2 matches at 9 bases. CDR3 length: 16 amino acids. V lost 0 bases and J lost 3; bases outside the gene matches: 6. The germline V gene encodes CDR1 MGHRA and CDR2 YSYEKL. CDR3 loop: CASSQEILAGNYEQYF. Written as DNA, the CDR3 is TGCGCCAGCAGCCAAGAGATCCTAGCGGGGAACTACGAGCAGTACTTC.

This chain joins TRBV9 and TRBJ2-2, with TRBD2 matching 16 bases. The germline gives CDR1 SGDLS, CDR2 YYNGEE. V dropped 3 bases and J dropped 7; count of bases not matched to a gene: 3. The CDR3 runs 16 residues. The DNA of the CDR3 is TGTGCCAGCAGCGCGGGGACTAGCGGGAGGGTCGGGGAGCTGTTTTTT. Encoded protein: CASSAGTSGRVGELFF.